This TCR beta chain appears in the sequencing data of a study of graft-versus-host responses after intestinal transplantation. Overall study context: Multivisceral, liver-intestinal, or isolated intestinal transplants were performed in recipients. Uniformly, recipients were administered anti-thymocyte globulin induction with subsequent tacrolimus and steroids for 3 to 4 years.

The study's findings and limits: There were GvH clones found in recipient marrow, and some of them appeared first in ileum or blood. High graft-versus-host to host-versus-graft clonal ratios were seen in allografts of patients with graft-donor T cell macrochimerism.

TCRdb's copy holds only in-frame clones and misses some; the assay was immunoSEQ multiplex PCR. The profile covers tens of thousands of clones, with approximately 94% appearing a single time and 0.4% to 0.55% taken by the ten largest. A word on this clone: Its antigen is still unknown.

The source was PBMCs, collected 156 days after intestinal transplant. The source of this sequence is a human patient who received an intestinal transplant, so some T cells may come from the graft donor.

The CDR3 nucleotides are TGTGCCAGCACCGCCTGGGGGACAGAGCAAGAGACCCAGTACTTC. This codes for CASTAWGTEQETQYF. V gene TRBV2 combines with J gene TRBJ2-5; 7 bases match TRBD1. The CDR3 totals 15 residues. V trimming: 7 bases; J trimming: 2 bases; junction bases outside the gene matches: 10. From germline, CDR1 is SNHLY and CDR2 FYNNEI.